The entry that follows covers one TCR beta chain sequence. Its target antigen remains unknown. Nothing much larger sits one base from this clone, and base qualities are not available. The immunoSEQ Assay, a bias-controlled multiplex PCR, was used to amplify TCRbeta CDR3 regions from genomic DNA. Processing in the source paper ran as follows. The number of nucleated cells in each sample was estimated by amplification of reference gene primers within the assay. Sequence reads were collapsed and filtered to measure the absolute abundance of every unique TCRbeta CDR3 rearrangement. For each sample, productive Simpson clonality was calculated as the square root of Simpson's diversity index across productive rearrangements. In its TCRdb copy, this immuneACCESS table keeps in-frame sequences only and misses some clones. Where compared with another copy, unresolved V genes explain less than half of these, and the others have no known cause. V and J calls and clone size are copied from that table; D and trimming were computed from the DNA. The sample table lists 400,000 to 500,000 clones, roughly 90% of them with a count of one. 1.8% of the sample comes from the top ten.

This sample is part of a study of blood T cell repertoires in COVID-19 (dated by TCRdb to 2020 to 2022). For the study in its entirety: Samples from collaborators originated in the United States, Italy and Spain and spanned both the acute and convalescent phases of COVID-19. The prospective study material was composed of cDNA or gDNA derived from T cells, B-cell-depleted T cells, or PBMCs. Sample metadata almost always included a de-identified subject ID, COVID-19 status, age in years and sex. Where HLA class I and class II types were available, the types were taken from metadata supplied by the sample provider, not from assay-based typing. A freely available public database, intended as a resource for researchers studying the immune response to SARS-CoV-2, is where the repertoires were released. The samples were drawn from two sources: the first 160 participants of the ongoing ImmuneRACE study, and fewer than 1,500 subjects contributed by 6 global collaborators. Deeply sampled blood TCRbeta repertoires from subjects exposed to, actively infected with, or recovered from COVID-19 were included in the dataset.

Participants in the prospective study were enrolled through a virtual design, were aged roughly 18 to 100 years, and lived in roughly 26 United States geographic areas. To assign participants to cohorts, the prospective study relied on clinical history that participants themselves reported in a screening survey and a study questionnaire. Recovered participants in ImmuneRACE Cohort 3 were defined as having two consecutive negative NP/OP PCR tests, clearance from a healthcare professional, or resolution of symptoms. In the prospective study, mobile phlebotomists collected whole blood, serum and a nasopharyngeal or oropharyngeal swab from each participant. Prospective study participants could optionally give additional blood draws and questionnaires over a roughly 2-month period. Before DNA extraction, prospective study blood samples were shipped either frozen or at room temperature. From the cysteine up to the phenylalanine, the CDR3 has a length of 16 residues. Kept here is only the CDR3 DNA, which spans 48 bases and is read in frame from base 1. According to the germline V gene (reference sequence), CDR1 reads LGHDT and CDR2 reads YNNKEL. V loses 7 bases at its end and J loses 3 bases; junction bases beyond the gene matches: 11.

The paper's findings and limits, for the study overall: The amount of clinical and demographic metadata varied by source and participant and was provided uncurated.

The V and J genes are TRBV3-1 (or the pseudogene TRBV3-2) and TRBJ2-1; 8 junctional bases match TRBD2. The source is a woman aged 40 to 50 who had recovered from COVID-19. The sample consisted of PBMCs or T cells enriched from blood (not recorded which). The CDR3 amino acid sequence is: CASIRGSGTSYNEQFF. Read as DNA, the sequence is TGTGCCAGCATTCGTGGGTCCGGGACTAGCTACAATGAGCAGTTCTTC.